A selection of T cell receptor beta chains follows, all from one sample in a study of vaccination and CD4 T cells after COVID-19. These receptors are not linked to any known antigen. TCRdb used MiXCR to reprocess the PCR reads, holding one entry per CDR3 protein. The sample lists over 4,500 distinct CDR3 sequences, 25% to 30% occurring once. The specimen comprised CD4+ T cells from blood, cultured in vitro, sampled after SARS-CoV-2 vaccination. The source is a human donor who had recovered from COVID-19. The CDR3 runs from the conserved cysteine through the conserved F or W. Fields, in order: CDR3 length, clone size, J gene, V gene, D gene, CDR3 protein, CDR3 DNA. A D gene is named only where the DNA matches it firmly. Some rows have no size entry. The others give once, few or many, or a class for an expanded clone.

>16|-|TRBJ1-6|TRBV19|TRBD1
CASSIQGQRFNSPLHF
TGTGCCAGTAGTATCCAGGGACAGCGCTTTAATTCACCCCTCCACTTT
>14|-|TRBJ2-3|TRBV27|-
CASSFGWDTDTQYF
TGTGCCAGCAGTTTTGGGTGGGACACAGATACGCAGTATTTT
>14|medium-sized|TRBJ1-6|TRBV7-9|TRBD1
CASSPGQWNSPLHF
TGTGCCAGCAGCCCGGGACAGTGGAATTCACCCCTCCACTTT
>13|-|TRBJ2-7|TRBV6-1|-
CASSATVGYEQYF
TGTGCCAGCAGTGCCACGGTGGGCTACGAGCAGTACTTC
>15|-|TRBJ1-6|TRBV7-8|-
CASSLGASYNSPLHF
TGTGCCAGCAGCTTAGGCGCGTCCTATAATTCACCCCTCCACTTT
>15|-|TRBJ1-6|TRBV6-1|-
CASSDRGRSNSPPHF
TGTGCCAGCAGTGATAGAGGACGGAGTAATTCACCCCCCCACTTT
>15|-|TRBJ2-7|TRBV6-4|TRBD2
CASSEKRERSYEQYF
TGTGCCAGCAGTGAAAAGCGGGAGAGGTCCTACGAGCAGTACTTC
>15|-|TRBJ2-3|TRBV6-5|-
CASSYAPGGTDTQYF
TGTGCCAGCAGTTACGCCCCCGGGGGTACAGATACGCAGTATTTT
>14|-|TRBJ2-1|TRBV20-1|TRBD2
CSARLGLAGAEQFF
TGCAGTGCTAGGCTCGGACTAGCTGGGGCTGAGCAGTTCTTC
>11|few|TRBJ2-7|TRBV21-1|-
CASSACHEQYF
TGTGCCAGCAGCGCTTGCCACGAGCAGTACTTC
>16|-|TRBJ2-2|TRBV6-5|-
CASSYSIRRNTGELFF
TGTGCCAGCAGTTACTCGATACGGCGGAACACCGGGGAGCTGTTTTTT
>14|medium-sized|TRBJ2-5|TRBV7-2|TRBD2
CASSPRGLAETQYF
TGTGCCAGCAGCCCCCGTGGACTAGCGGAGACCCAGTACTTC
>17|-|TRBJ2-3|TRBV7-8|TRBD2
CASSPPFPAGGWDTQYF
TGTGCCAGCAGCCCCCCATTTCCTGCGGGGGGGTGGGATACGCAGTATTTT
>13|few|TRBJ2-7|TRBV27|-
CASSSSWPPWQYF
TGTGCCAGCAGTTCCTCCTGGCCCCCTTGGCAGTACTTC
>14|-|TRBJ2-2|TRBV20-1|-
CSARSQRDTGELFF
TGCAGTGCTAGAAGTCAAAGGGACACCGGGGAGCTGTTTTTT
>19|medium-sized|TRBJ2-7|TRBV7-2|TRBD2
CASSAFLRRTSGRHYEQYF
TGTGCCAGCAGCGCCTTCCTCCGCCGGACTAGCGGGAGGCACTACGAGCAGTACTTC
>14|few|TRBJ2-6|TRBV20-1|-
CSATPGDGANVLTF
TGCAGTGCTACCCCGGGAGATGGGGCCAACGTCCTGACTTTC
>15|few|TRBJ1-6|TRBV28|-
CASRTGGAHNSPLHF
TGTGCCAGCAGAACGGGGGGCGCCCATAATTCACCCCTCCACTTT
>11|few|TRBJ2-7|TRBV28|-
CACEGGYEQYF
TGTGCCTGTGAAGGCGGCTACGAGCAGTACTTC
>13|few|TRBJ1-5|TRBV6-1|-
CASNRYSNQPQHF
TGTGCCAGCAACAGATATAGCAATCAGCCCCAGCATTTT
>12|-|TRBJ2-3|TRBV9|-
CASSVNTDTQYF
TGTGCCAGCAGCGTCAACACAGATACGCAGTATTTT
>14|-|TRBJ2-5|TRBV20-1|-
CSARDARPAGTQYF
TGCAGTGCTAGAGATGCCCGGCCTGCAGGGACCCAGTACTTC
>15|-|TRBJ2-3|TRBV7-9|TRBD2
CASSTGLGGGDTQYF
TGTGCCAGCAGCACAGGACTGGGCGGGGGGGATACGCAGTATTTT